The 19 T cell receptor beta chains given below trace back to one sample, sequenced in a study of CD8 T cells in ankylosing spondylitis. Study-wide results and limits: Typical of ankylosing spondylitis blood, it appeared, was a TCR beta motif of under 10 highly homologous variants.

TCRdb recomputed calls from the 5' RACE reads with MiXCR, one row per CDR3 protein. The sample holds some 700,000 distinct CDR3 sequences; 15% to 20% are singletons and the top ten take 15% to 20%. Their target antigens are unknown. The sequenced material came from blood, either unsorted or a sorted T cell fraction (not recorded which). All receptors come from a male donor with ankylosing spondylitis.

The chain joins TRBV6-2 or TRBV6-3 to TRBJ2-5, with D possibly being TRBD2 (7 bases). Germline V lookup: CDR1 MNHEY, CDR2 SVGEGT. The CDR3 is 14 amino acids. The ends were cut back, 8 bases at V and 5 bases at J, with 18 bases in the middle. CDR3 coding DNA: TGTGCCAGCTCCTGGGGAGGGGGGTACGAGACCCAGTACTTC. The encoded protein is CASSWGGGYETQYF.

This clonotype has more than one count but fewer than ten. One end of the junction varies from germline; a read error may be responsible. The J gene is TRBJ2-3, the V gene TRBV7-7; D unclear. Germline V lookup: CDR1 SSHAT, CDR2 FNYEAQ (reference sequence). The CDR3 runs 15 residues. This CDR3 is CASSLGVGITDTQYF. The DNA of the CDR3 is TGTGCTAGCAGCTTAGGCGTGGGGATCACAGATACGCAGTATTTT.

The gene calls are TRBV27 and TRBJ2-5; 7 bases are shared with TRBD1. The V gene end was trimmed by 5 bases and the J gene end by 3 bases; junction bases not matched to a gene: 9. CDR3 size: 15 residues. Germline CDR1 reads MNHEY; CDR2 reads SMNVEV (reference sequence). The CDR3 here is CASSPLQGSKETQYF. The CDR3 nucleotides read TGTGCCAGCAGTCCTCTACAGGGGTCGAAAGAGACCCAGTACTTC.

The chain combines TRBV5-1 with TRBJ2-7, with D possibly matching TRBD1 (5 bases). The germline V and J ends were trimmed by 3 bases and 6 bases, with 16 bases remaining between them. This CDR3 is 14 amino acids long. The germline gives CDR1 SGHRS, CDR2 YFSETQ. CDR3 protein: CASSSQLRDTEQYF. DNA of the CDR3: TGCGCCAGCAGCTCTCAACTCAGGGATACCGAGCAGTACTTC.

The rearrangement joins TRBV9 to TRBJ2-5; 9 bases match TRBD2. After removal of 3 bases from V and 0 bases from J, the junction contained 6 bases not matched to a gene. The CDR3 spans 16 residues. Germline V lookup: CDR1 SGDLS, CDR2 YYNGEE. CDR3 sequence (DNA): TGTGCCAGCAGCGGTCGGACTAGCGCCTACCAAGAGACCCAGTACTTC. This sequence encodes CASSGRTSAYQETQYF.

The rearrangement links TRBV4-2 to TRBJ1-5, with D unclear. This CDR3 has 16 residues. The germline V gene has CDR1 LGHNA and CDR2 YNFKEQ. Trimming stripped 6 bases from V and 2 bases from J, with 17 bases between. CDR3 protein: CASRAGTLKGNQPQHF. The CDR3 coding sequence is TGTGCCAGCAGGGCCGGAACCCTCAAGGGCAATCAGCCCCAGCATTTT.

The chain has TRBV7-9 and TRBJ2-1; D might be TRBD2 (5 bases). CDR3 size: 13 residues. CDR1 is SEHNR and CDR2 is FQNEAQ in the germline V gene (reference sequence). V lost 5 bases to trimming and J lost 5 bases, with 10 bases between them. CDR3 sequence reads: CASSPSGNNEQFF. The CDR3 DNA sequence: TGTGCCAGCAGCCCGTCCGGGAACAATGAGCAGTTCTTC.

This chain joins TRBV30 and TRBJ2-1; tentative D call: TRBD1 (5 bases). V was cut by 1 base and J by 2 bases, with 6 bases left in between. The germline CDR1 and CDR2 sequences are GTSNPN and SVGIG (reference sequence). CDR3 length equals 13 residues. CDR3 in amino acids: CAWSEGTYNEQFF. CDR3 sequence (DNA): TGTGCCTGGAGTGAGGGGACCTACAATGAGCAGTTCTTC.

A single count supports this clonotype. The chain joins TRBV7-2 to TRBJ2-7; tentative D call: TRBD1 (6 bases). Germline CDR1 SGHTA, CDR2 FQGNSA. The CDR3 loop spans 14 amino acids. V was trimmed by 3 bases and J by 3 bases, leaving 12 bases between them. Here the CDR3 reads CASSFGQQGYEQYF. The DNA of the CDR3 is TGTGCCAGCAGCTTCGGACAGCAGGGCTACGAGCAGTACTTC.

Many counts were recorded for this clonotype. This rearrangement joins TRBV12-3 or TRBV12-4 to TRBJ1-1; a weak D match, TRBD1 (5 bases). This CDR3 is built from 15 residues. V dropped 5 bases and J dropped 1 base, with 14 bases sitting between them. DNA of the CDR3: TGTGCCAGCAGTGCACAGGACACCTGGAACACTGAAGCTTTCTTT. It yields the protein CASSAQDTWNTEAFF.

A few counts support this clonotype. This sequence joins TRBV25-1 and TRBJ1-6; D might be TRBD1 (5 bases). V lost 5 bases and J lost 10, with 9 bases in between. Per the germline V gene, CDR1 is MGHDK and CDR2 is SYGVNS. This CDR3 has 12 residues. The CDR3: CASSTTDSPLHF. In nucleotides, the CDR3 is TGTGCCAGCAGTACGACAGACTCACCCCTCCACTTT.

This chain joins TRBV29-1 and TRBJ2-2, with 11 positions matching TRBD2. The V and J ends lost 7 bases and 6 bases, in that order; junction bases with no gene match: 10. Germline V CDR1 and CDR2: SQVTM, ANQGSEA. The CDR3 is 15 residues long. CDR3 nucleotides: TGCAGCGCGGTAGCGGGGGGGCGGAAGCCCGGGGAGCTGTTTTTT. This encodes CSAVAGGRKPGELFF.

This clonotype was counted a few times. The V call is TRBV9, the J call TRBJ1-2; D unclear. The CDR3 sequence is 13 residues long. Germline V CDR1 and CDR2: SGDLS, YYNGEE. V gave up 3 bases and J gave up 3 bases, with 9 bases separating them. The CDR3 nucleotides are TGTGCCAGCAGCGCCTGGACGGACTATGGCTACACCTTC. Translation gives CASSAWTDYGYTF.

In its sample, this clonotype was seen a few times. This chain uses TRBV28 with TRBJ2-7, with TRBD2 identical over 14 bases. This CDR3 comprises 14 residues. V gave up 9 bases and J gave up 4 bases; unmatched junction bases: 5. Germline lookup yields CDR1 MDHEN and CDR2 SYDVKM. The CDR3, as DNA: TGTGCCAGTTGGACTAGCGGGAGGCGGTACGAGCAGTACTTC. Its translation is CASWTSGRRYEQYF.

The chain has TRBV5-1 and TRBJ2-6; D perhaps matches TRBD2 (5 bases). V was pared by 3 bases and J by 0 bases, with 13 bases between. Germline V CDR1 and CDR2: SGHRS, YFSETQ. This CDR3 has 17 amino acids. The CDR3 loop reads CASSYEGSSSGANVLTF. DNA for the CDR3: TGCGCCAGCAGCTACGAGGGATCCAGCTCTGGGGCCAACGTCCTGACTTTC.

This clonotype showed up just a few times. The chain carries TRBV12-3 or TRBV12-4 and TRBJ2-1; no firm D call. V was cut by 8 bases and J by 3 bases, with 20 bases left in between. CDR3 length equals 16 residues. CDR3 sequence (DNA): TGTGCCAGCTCCCCCTTACAGTATCAACTCTACAATGAGCAGTTCTTC. This encodes CASSPLQYQLYNEQFF.

The CDR3 DNA follows: TGTGCCAGCAGCTCGACACAGGAGGAGATGAAAAAACTGTTTTTT. Translating gives CASSSTQEEMKKLFF. The rearrangement joins TRBV7-9 to TRBJ1-4; tentative D call: TRBD1 (5 bases). The CDR3 totals 15 residues. Germline CDR1 is SEHNR and CDR2 is FQNEAQ (reference sequence). V dropped 4 bases and J dropped 9 bases, with 18 bases sitting between them.

This clonotype was counted only a few times. The J gene is TRBJ2-1, the V gene TRBV7-3, with 14 bases lining up with TRBD2. Germline assignment: CDR1 SGHTA and CDR2 FQGTGA. V shed 2 bases, J shed 8 bases, and the junction held 2 bases outside the gene matches. The CDR3 runs 15 residues. CDR3 nucleotides: TGTGCCAGCAGCTTACGACTAGCGGGAGGGGATGAGCAGTTCTTC. As protein: CASSLRLAGGDEQFF. Combining the CDR3 with reference TRBV7-3 and TRBJ2-1 gives the whole variable domain GAGVSQTPSNKVTEKGKYVELRCDPISGHTALYWYRQSLGQGPEFLIYFQGTGAADDSGLPNDRFFAVRPEGSVSTLKIQRTERGDSAVYLCASSLRLAGGDEQFFGPGTRLTVL.

The chain combines TRBV5-1 with TRBJ2-7; TRBD1 matches 7 bases. The CDR3 runs 15 residues. J gave up 3 bases and V 2 bases, and 8 bases lay outside the gene matches. CDR1 SGHRS and CDR2 YFSETQ come from the germline V gene. CDR3 sequence: CASSLGTVGNYEQYF. The CDR3 bases are TGCGCCAGCAGCTTAGGGACAGTGGGAAACTACGAGCAGTACTTC.